This T cell receptor (beta chain) was sequenced in a study of CD8+ T cells in alopecia areata. Whole-study results and caveats: In lesional scalp, particularly from alopecia totalis/universalis, clonality was higher than in normal scalp. Against the mouse data, patients shared TCRs less clearly, possibly for HLA reasons.

RNA extraction and reverse transcription yielded cDNA as sequencing template. Some clones are missing from TCRdb's copy, which holds only in-frame ones; the method was immunoSEQ multiplex PCR. Seen here are around 140,000 clones, around 49% observed once, and the top ten hold about 17%. Trimming took off 1 base at V and 6 bases at J, with 6 bases between the two ends. The CDR3 is 12 amino acids. Germline V lookup: CDR1 SNHLY, CDR2 FYNNEI. This clone showed up just once. Its specificity is unknown. Alopecia areata patients provided lesional scalp punch biopsies and peripheral blood, both collected for the study.

This sequence originates from a human donor with alopecia areata. This chain links TRBV2 with TRBJ1-2; D gene ambiguous. The sample here was CD8+ T cells sorted from blood, taken at week 0. The CDR3 loop is CASSEEGNGYTF. CDR3 DNA: TGTGCCAGCAGTGAAGAAGGCAATGGCTACACCTTC.